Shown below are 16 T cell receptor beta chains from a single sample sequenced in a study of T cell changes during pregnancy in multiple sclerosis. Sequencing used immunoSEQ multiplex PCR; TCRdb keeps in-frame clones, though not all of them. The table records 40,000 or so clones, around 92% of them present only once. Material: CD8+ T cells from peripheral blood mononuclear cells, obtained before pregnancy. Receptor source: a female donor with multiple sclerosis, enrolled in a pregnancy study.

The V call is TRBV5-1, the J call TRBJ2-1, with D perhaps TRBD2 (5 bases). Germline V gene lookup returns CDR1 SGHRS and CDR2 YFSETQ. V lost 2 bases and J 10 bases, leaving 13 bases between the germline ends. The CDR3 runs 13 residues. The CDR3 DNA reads TGCGCCAGCAGCTTTAGTGGAGGCGGGGAGCAGTTCTTC. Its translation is CASSFSGGGEQFF.

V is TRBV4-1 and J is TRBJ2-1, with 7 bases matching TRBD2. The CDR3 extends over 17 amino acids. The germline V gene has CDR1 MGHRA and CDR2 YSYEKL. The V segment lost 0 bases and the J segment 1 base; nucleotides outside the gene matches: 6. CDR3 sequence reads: CASSQDESGVSYNEQFF. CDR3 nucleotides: TGCGCCAGCAGCCAAGATGAGAGCGGGGTATCCTACAATGAGCAGTTCTTC.

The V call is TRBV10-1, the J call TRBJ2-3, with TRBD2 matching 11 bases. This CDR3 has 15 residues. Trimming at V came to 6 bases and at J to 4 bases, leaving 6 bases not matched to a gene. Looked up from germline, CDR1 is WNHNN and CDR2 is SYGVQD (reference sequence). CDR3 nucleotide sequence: TGCGCCAGCAGGGTTACTAGCGGGAGACCAGATACGCAGTATTTT. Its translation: CASRVTSGRPDTQYF.

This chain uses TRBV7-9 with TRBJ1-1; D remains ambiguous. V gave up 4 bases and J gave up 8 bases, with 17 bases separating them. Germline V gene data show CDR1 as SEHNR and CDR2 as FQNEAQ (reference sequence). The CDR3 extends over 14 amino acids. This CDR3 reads CASSSEGQVEEAFF. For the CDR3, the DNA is TGTGCCAGCAGCTCAGAGGGCCAAGTGGAGGAAGCTTTCTTT.

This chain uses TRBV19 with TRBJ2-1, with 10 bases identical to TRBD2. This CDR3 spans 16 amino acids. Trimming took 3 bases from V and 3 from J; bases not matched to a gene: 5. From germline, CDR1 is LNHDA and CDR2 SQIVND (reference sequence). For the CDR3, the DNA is TGTGCCAGTAGTATCCTAGCGGGGGCCCACTACAATGAGCAGTTCTTC. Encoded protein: CASSILAGAHYNEQFF. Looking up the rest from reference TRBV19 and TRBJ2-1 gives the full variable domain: DGGITQSPKYLFRKEGQNVTLSCEQNLNHDAMYWYRQDPGQGLRLIYYSQIVNDFQKGDIAEGYSVSREKKESFPLTVTSAQKNPTAFYLCASSILAGAHYNEQFFGPGTRLTVL.

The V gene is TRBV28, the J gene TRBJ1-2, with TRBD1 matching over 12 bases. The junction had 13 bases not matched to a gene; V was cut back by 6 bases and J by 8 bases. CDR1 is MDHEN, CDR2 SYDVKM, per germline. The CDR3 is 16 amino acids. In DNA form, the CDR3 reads TGTGCCAGCAGACTTTACCCGGGACAGGGGGCGGGAGGCTACACCTTC. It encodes CASRLYPGQGAGGYTF.

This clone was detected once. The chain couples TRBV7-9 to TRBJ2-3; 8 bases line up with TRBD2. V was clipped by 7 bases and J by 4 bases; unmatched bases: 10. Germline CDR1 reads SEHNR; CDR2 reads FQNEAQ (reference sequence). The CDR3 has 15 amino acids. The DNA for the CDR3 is TGTGCCAGCACCTCTAGCGGGTCAACTTCAGATACGCAGTATTTT. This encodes CASTSSGSTSDTQYF. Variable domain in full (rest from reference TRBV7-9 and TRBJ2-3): DTGVSQNPRHKITKRGQNVTFRCDPISEHNRLYWYRQTLGQGPEFLTYFQNEAQLEKSRLLSDRFSAERPKGSFSTLEIQRTEQGDSAMYLCASTSSGSTSDTQYFGPGTRLTVL.

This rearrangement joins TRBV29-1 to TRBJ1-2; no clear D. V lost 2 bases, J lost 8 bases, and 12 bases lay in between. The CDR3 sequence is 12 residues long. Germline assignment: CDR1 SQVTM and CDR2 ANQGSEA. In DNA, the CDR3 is TGCAGCGTTGAAATCCGGGATCGGGGCTACACCTTC. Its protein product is CSVEIRDRGYTF.

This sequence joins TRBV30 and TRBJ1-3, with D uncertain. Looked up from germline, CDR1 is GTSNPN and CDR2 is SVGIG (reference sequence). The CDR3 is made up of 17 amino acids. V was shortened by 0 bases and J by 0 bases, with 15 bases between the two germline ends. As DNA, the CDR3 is TGTGCCTGGAGTGTGATAGGAGTACCCGACTCTGGAAACACCATATATTTT. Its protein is CAWSVIGVPDSGNTIYF.

The CDR3 here is CASSEETGMNTEAFF. In DNA, the CDR3 is TGCGCCAGCAGCGAGGAGACAGGGATGAACACTGAAGCTTTCTTT. The chain has TRBV5-1 and TRBJ1-1; 7 nucleotides agree with TRBD1. Trimming removed 4 bases from V and 0 bases from J; junction bases left unmatched: 6. In germline, CDR1 is SGHRS, CDR2 YFSETQ. This CDR3 has 15 residues.

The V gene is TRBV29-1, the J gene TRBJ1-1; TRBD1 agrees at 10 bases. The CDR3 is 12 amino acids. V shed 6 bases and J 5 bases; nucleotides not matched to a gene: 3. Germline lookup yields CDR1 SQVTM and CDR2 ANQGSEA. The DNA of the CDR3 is TGCAGCGTGACAGGGGGCCGGACTGAAGCTTTCTTT. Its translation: CSVTGGRTEAFF.

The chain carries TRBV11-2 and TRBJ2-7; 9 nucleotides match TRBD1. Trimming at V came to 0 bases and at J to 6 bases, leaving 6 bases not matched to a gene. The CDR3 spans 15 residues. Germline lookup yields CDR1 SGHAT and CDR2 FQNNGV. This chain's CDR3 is CASSLEGQGPIEQYF. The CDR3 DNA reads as TGTGCCAGCAGCTTAGAGGGACAGGGCCCTATCGAGCAGTACTTC. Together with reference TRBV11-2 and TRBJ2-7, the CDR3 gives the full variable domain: EAGVAQSPRYKIIEKRQSVAFWCNPISGHATLYWYQQILGQGPKLLIQFQNNGVVDDSQLPKDRFSAERLKGVDSTLKIQPAKLEDSAVYLCASSLEGQGPIEQYFGPGTRLTVT.

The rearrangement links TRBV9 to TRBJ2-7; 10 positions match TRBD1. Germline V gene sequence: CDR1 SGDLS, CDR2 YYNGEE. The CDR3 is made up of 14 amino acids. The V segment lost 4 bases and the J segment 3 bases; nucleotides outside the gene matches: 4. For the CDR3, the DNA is TGTGCCAGCAGCCCCCGGACAGGGGGCTACGAGCAGTACTTC. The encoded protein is CASSPRTGGYEQYF.

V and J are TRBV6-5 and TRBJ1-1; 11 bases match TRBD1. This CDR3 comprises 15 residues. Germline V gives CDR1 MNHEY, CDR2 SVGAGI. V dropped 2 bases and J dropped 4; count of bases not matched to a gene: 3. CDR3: CASSYQGTGGTEAFF. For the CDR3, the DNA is TGTGCCAGCAGTTACCAGGGGACAGGGGGCACTGAAGCTTTCTTT.

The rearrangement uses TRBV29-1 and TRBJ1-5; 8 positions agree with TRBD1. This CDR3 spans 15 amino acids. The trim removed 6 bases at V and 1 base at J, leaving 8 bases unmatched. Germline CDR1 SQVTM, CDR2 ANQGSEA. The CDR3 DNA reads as TGCAGCGTCGTTCCTTCAGGGGGCAGCAATCAGCCCCAGCATTTT. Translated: CSVVPSGGSNQPQHF.

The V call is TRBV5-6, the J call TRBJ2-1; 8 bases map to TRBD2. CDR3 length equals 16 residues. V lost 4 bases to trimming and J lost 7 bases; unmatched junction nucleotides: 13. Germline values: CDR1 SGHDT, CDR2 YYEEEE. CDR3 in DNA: TGTGCCAGCAGCGCGTTGGGAGCGGGAGACAGAAATGAGCAGTTCTTC. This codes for CASSALGAGDRNEQFF.